The entry below describes one TCR beta chain. This sample was taken from a study of blood T cell repertoires in COVID-19. About the research overall: Acute-phase and convalescent COVID-19 samples originated in the United States, Italy and Spain. T cells, B-cell-depleted T cells, or PBMCs supplied cDNA or gDNA.

Original processing notes: Using reference gene primer amplification, nucleated cell counts were estimated. Using immunoSEQ multiplex PCR, the repertoire was profiled, and TCRdb retains in-frame clones only, with some absent. That table furnishes V, J and clone size, whereas the DNA furnished D and trimming. The sample shows 150,000 to 200,000 clones, around two thirds of them seen only once. The germline V gene has CDR1 LNHDA and CDR2 SQIVND (reference sequence). V trimming: 6 bases; J trimming: 6 bases; junction bases outside the gene matches: 5. This CDR3 is 14 amino acids long. The specimen was peripheral blood. This receptor was taken from a woman older than 75 with acute or convalescent COVID-19. The chain links TRBV19 to TRBJ2-5; 12 bases match TRBD1. The CDR3 sequence is CASSGTGGRKTQYF. The CDR3 bases are TGTGCCAGTAGCGGGACAGGGGGCAGAAAGACCCAGTACTTC.